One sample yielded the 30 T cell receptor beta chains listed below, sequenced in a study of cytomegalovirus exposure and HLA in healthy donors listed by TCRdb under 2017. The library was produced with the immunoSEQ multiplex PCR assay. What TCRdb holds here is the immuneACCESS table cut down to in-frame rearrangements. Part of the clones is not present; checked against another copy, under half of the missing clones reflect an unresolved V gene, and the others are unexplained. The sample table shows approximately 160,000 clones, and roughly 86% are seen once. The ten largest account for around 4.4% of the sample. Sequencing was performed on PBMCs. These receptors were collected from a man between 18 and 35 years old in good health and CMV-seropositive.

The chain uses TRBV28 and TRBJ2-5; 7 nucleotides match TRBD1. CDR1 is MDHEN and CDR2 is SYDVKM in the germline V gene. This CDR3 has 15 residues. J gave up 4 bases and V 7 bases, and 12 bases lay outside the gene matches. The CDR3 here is CASTYDRAGRETQYF. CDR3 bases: TGTGCCAGCACCTACGACAGGGCCGGGCGAGAGACCCAGTACTTC.

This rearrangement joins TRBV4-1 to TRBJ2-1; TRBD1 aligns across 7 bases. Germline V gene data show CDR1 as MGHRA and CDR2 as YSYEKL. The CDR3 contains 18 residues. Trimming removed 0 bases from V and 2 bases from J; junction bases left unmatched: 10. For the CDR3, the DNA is TGCGCCAGCAGCCAAGAAGTGGCACAGGGGATGCCCTACAATGAGCAGTTCTTC. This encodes CASSQEVAQGMPYNEQFF.

CDR3 DNA sequence: TGTGCCAGCATCGCGAACACCGGGGAGCTGTTTTTT. It is translated as CASIANTGELFF. The chain employs TRBV5-4 and TRBJ2-2, with unresolved D. Per the germline V gene, CDR1 is SGHNT and CDR2 is YYREEE (reference sequence). The CDR3 covers 12 residues. Trimming shortened V by 6 bases and J by 0 bases, and 3 bases separated the two germline ends.

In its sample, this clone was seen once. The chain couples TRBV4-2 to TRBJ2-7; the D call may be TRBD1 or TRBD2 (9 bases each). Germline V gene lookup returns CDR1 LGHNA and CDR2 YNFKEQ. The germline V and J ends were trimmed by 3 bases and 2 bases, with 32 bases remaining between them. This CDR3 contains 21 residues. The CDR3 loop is CASSHPKPGQGTTSGTYEQYF. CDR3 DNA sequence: TGTGCCAGCAGCCATCCGAAACCGGGACAGGGTACGACTAGCGGTACCTACGAGCAGTACTTC.

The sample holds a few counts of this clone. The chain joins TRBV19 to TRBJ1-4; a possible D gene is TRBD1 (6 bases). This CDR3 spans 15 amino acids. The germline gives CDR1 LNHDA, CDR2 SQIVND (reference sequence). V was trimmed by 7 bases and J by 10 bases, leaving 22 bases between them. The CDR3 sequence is CASIKDGQFRGKLFF. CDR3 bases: TGTGCCAGTATTAAAGACGGACAGTTCCGGGGAAAACTGTTTTTT.

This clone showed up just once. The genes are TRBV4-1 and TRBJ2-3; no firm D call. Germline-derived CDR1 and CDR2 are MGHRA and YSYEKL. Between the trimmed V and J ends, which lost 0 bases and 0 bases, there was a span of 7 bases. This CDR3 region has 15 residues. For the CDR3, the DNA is TGCGCCAGCAGCCAAGAGCAGACTAGCACAGATACGCAGTATTTT. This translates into CASSQEQTSTDTQYF.

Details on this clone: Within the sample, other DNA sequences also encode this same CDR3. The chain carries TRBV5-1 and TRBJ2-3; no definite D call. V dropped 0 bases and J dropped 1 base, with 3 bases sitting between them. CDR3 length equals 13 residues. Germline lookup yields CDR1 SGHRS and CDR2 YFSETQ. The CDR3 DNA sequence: TGCGCCAGCAGCTTGGCCGGCACAGATACGCAGTATTTT. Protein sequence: CASSLAGTDTQYF.

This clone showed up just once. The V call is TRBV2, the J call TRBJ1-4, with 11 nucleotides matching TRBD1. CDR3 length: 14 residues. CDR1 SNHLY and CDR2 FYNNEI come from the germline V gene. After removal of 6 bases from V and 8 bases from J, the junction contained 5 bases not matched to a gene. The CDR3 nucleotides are TGTGCCAGCAGCGGACAGGGGGCATGGGAAAAACTGTTTTTT. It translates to CASSGQGAWEKLFF.

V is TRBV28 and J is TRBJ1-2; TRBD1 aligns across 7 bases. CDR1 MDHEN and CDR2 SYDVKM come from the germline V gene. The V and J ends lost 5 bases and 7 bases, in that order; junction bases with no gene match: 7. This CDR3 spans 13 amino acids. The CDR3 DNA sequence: TGTGCCAGCAGTACCCAGACAGGGCTTGGCTACACCTTC. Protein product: CASSTQTGLGYTF.

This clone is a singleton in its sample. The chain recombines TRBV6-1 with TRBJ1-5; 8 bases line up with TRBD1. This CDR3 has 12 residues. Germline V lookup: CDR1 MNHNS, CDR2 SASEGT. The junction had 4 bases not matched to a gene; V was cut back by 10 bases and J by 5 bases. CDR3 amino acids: CATKQGDQPQHF. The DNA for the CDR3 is TGTGCCACAAAACAGGGGGATCAGCCCCAGCATTTT.

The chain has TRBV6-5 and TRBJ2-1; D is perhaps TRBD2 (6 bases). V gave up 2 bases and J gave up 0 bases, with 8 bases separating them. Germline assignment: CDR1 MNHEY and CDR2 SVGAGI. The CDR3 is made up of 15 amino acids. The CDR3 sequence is CASSYGGSSYNEQFF. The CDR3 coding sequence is TGTGCCAGCAGTTACGGGGGGAGCTCCTACAATGAGCAGTTCTTC.

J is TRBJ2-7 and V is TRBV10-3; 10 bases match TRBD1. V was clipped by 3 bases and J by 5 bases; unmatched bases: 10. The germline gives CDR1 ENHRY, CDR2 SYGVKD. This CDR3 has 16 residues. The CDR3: CAISDNRDRGAHEQYF. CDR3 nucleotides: TGTGCCATCAGTGATAACCGGGACAGGGGTGCTCACGAGCAGTACTTC.

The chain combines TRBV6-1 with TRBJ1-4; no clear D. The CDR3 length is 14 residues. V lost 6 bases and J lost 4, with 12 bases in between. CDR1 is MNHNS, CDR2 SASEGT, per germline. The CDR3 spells CASSPRGINEKLFF. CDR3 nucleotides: TGTGCCAGCAGCCCCCGGGGAATTAATGAAAAACTGTTTTTT.

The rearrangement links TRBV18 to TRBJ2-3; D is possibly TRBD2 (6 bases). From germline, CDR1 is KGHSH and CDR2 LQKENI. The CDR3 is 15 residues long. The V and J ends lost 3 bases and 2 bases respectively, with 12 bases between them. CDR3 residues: CASSPRAGHTDTQYF. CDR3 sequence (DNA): TGTGCCAGCTCACCTAGAGCGGGCCACACAGATACGCAGTATTTT.

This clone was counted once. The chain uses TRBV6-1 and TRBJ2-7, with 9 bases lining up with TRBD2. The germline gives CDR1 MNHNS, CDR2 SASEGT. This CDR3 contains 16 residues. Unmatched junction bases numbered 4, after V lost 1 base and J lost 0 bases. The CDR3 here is CASSEGPGLASYEQYF. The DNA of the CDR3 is TGTGCCAGCAGTGAAGGCCCGGGACTAGCCTCCTACGAGCAGTACTTC.

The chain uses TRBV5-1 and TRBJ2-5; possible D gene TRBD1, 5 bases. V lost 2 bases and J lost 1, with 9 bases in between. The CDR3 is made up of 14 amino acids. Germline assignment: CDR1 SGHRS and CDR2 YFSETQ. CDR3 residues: CASSFQGFQETQYF. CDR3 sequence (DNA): TGCGCCAGCAGCTTCCAGGGTTTCCAAGAGACCCAGTACTTC. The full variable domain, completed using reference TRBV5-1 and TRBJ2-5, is KAGVTQTPRYLIKTRGQQVTLSCSPISGHRSVSWYQQTPGQGLQFLFEYFSETQRNKGNFPGRFSGRQFSNSRSEMNVSTLELGDSALYLCASSFQGFQETQYFGPGTRLLVL.

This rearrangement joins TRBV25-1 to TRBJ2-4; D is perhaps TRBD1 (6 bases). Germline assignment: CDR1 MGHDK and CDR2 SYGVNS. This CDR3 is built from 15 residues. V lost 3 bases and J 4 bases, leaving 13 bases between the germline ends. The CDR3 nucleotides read TGTGCCAGCAGTGATTCACAGGGAGAGAAAAACATTCAGTACTTC. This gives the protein CASSDSQGEKNIQYF. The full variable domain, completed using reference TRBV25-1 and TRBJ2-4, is EADIYQTPRYLVIGTGKKITLECSQTMGHDKMYWYQQDPGMELHLIHYSYGVNSTEKGDLSSESTVSRIRTEHFPLTLESARPSHTSQYLCASSDSQGEKNIQYFGAGTRLSVL.

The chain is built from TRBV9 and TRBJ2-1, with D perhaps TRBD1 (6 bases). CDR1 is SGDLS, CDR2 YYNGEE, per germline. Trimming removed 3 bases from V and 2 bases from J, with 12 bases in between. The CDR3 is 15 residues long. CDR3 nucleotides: TGTGCCAGCAGCGGTAGTGGGACACCCTACAATGAGCAGTTCTTC. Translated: CASSGSGTPYNEQFF.

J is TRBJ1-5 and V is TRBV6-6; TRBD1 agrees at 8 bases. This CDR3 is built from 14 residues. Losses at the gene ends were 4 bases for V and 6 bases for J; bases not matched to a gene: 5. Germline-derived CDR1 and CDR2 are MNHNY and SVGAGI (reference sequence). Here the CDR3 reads CASSLDRVGQPQHF. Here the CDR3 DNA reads TGTGCCAGCAGTTTGGACAGGGTTGGTCAGCCCCAGCATTTT.

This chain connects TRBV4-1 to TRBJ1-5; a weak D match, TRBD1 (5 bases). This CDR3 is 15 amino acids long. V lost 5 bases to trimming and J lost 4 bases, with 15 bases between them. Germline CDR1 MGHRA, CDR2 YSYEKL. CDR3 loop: CASSGGDGRNQPQHF. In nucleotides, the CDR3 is TGCGCCAGCAGCGGAGGGGACGGCCGAAATCAGCCCCAGCATTTT.

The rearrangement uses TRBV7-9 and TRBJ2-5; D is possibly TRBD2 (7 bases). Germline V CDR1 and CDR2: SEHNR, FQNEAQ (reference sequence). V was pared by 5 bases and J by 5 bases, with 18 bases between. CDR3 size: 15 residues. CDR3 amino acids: CASSPARGGQETQYF. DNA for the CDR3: TGTGCCAGCAGCCCAGCAAGGGGGGGTCAGGAGACCCAGTACTTC.

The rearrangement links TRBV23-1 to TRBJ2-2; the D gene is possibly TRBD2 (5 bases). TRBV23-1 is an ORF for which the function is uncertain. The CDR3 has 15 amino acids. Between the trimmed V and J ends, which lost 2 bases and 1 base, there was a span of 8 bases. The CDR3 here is CASSQRTLNTGELFF. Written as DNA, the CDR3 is TGCGCCAGCAGTCAAAGGACTCTGAACACCGGGGAGCTGTTTTTT.

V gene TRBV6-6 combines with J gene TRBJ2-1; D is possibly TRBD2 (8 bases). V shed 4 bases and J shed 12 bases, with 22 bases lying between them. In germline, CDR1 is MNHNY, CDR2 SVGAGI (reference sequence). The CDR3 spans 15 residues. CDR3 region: CASSSETRGRGVQFF. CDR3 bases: TGTGCCAGCAGTTCCGAGACTAGGGGGCGGGGGGTGCAGTTCTTC.

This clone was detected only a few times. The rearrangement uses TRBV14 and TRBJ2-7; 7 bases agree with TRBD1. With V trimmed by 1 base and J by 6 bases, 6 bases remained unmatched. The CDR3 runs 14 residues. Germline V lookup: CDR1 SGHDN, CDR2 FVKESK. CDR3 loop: CASSQGTWTGEQYF. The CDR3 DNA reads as TGTGCCAGCAGCCAAGGGACCTGGACAGGCGAGCAGTACTTC.

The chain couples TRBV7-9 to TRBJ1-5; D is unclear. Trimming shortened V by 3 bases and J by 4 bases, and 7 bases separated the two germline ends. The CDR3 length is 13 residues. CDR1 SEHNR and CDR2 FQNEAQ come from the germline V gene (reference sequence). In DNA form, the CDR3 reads TGTGCCAGCAGCTTGGGGAGAAATCAGCCCCAGCATTTT. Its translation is CASSLGRNQPQHF.

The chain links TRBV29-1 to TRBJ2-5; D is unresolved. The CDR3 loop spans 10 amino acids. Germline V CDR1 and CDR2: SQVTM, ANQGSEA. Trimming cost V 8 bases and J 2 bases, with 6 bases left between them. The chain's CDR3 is CSTSQETQYF. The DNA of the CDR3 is TGCAGCACTTCGCAAGAGACCCAGTACTTC. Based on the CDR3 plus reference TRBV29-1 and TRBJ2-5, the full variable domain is SAVISQKPSRDICQRGTSLTIQCQVDSQVTMMFWYRQQPGQSLTLIATANQGSEATYESGFVIDKFPISRPNLTFSTLTVSNMSPEDSSIYLCSTSQETQYFGPGTRLLVL.

The CDR3 loop reads CASRHDGQGSYEQYF. The DNA for the CDR3 is TGTGCCAGCAGGCACGATGGACAGGGGAGCTACGAGCAGTACTTC. This chain uses TRBV5-4 with TRBJ2-7; 9 nucleotides agree with TRBD1. This CDR3 is built from 15 residues. Looked up from germline, CDR1 is SGHNT and CDR2 is YYREEE (reference sequence). V was clipped by 5 bases and J by 3 bases; unmatched bases: 9.

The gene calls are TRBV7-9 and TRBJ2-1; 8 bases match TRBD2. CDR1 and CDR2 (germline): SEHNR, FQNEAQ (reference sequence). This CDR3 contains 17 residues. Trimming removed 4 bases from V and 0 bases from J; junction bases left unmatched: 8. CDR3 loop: CASSSRGGRNSYNEQFF. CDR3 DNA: TGTGCCAGCAGCTCGAGGGGCGGGAGGAACTCCTACAATGAGCAGTTCTTC.

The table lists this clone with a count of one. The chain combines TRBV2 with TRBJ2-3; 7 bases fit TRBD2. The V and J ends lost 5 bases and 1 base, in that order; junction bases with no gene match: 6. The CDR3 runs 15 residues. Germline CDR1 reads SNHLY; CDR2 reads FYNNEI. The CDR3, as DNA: TGTGCCAGCAGTCCACTCACTAGCGGCACAGATACGCAGTATTTT. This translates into CASSPLTSGTDTQYF.

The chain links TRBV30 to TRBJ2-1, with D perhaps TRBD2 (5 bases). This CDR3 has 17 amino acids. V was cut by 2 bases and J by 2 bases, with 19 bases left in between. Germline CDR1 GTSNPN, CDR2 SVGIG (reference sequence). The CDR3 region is CAWSPPPAGVAYNEQFF. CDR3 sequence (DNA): TGTGCCTGGAGTCCCCCCCCCGCCGGGGTTGCCTACAATGAGCAGTTCTTC.